This T cell receptor (beta chain) was documented in a study of response to subunit inactivated influenza vaccine. The junction had 17 bases not matched to a gene; V was cut back by 2 bases and J by 2 bases. The length of the CDR3 is 19 residues. There are a few counts of this clonotype. MiXCR, run by TCRdb on the RT-PCR reads, gives a single entry per CDR3 protein. There are about 500,000 distinct CDR3 sequences in the sample; about 15% occur only once, and about 3% lies in the top ten. The receptor's source is a man aged 50-75 years who received an inactivated influenza vaccine. The sample was CD4+ T cells sorted from PBMCs, taken roughly 24 months after vaccination. V gene TRBV12-3 or TRBV12-4 combines with J gene TRBJ1-1, with 7 nucleotides matching TRBD1. The CDR3 protein is CASSLRFGTERFRNTEAFF. Here the CDR3 DNA reads TGTGCCAGCAGTTTAAGGTTCGGGACAGAGAGGTTTAGAAACACTGAAGCTTTCTTT.